The source of this T cell receptor beta chain is a study of regulatory T cells in long-lasting Graves disease. This clonotype was picked up a small number of times. This CDR3 comprises 14 residues. From germline, CDR1 is SGHRS and CDR2 YFSETQ. The ends were cut back, 1 base at V and 2 bases at J, with 9 bases in the middle. Arm-PCR of CDR3 regions with iRepertoire HTBI primers generated TCR beta libraries. Each CDR3 protein is one row after TCRdb ran MiXCR on the multiplex PCR reads. The sample consists of some 440,000 distinct CDR3 sequences, roughly 20% of them appearing once. Documented time point: persistent/refractory GD, antithyroid drugs over 5 years with positive TRAb. PBMCs were the source of the RNA used for TCR sequencing.

V gene TRBV5-1 combines with J gene TRBJ1-2; D unresolved. The source is a female donor with Graves disease. Material: peripheral blood mononuclear cells (PBMCs), obtained when the disease was refractory, from a patient treated with antithyroid drugs. The CDR3 DNA reads TGCGCCAGCAGCTTGCCAGCTACAAACTATGGCTACACCTTC. Amino acids: CASSLPATNYGYTF.